Below are 29 T cell receptor beta chains sequenced from a single sample in a study of T cell repertoires in cytomegalovirus infection. TCRdb processed the reads anew with MiXCR; each CDR3 protein has one entry. The table has approximately 310,000 distinct CDR3 sequences, roughly 25% seen once. No antigens are known for them. Sequencing used cultured PBMCs, obtained from culture after CMV antigen stimulation. The receptors shown here come from a human donor in good health (CMV status not recorded). Some clones in this sample may be carry-over from other donors' samples.

This clonotype occurred a few times. The chain links TRBV5-1 to TRBJ2-1, with D maybe TRBD2 (6 bases). This CDR3 is 14 amino acids long. Per germline, CDR1 SGHRS and CDR2 YFSETQ. Trimming took 6 bases from V and 7 from J, leaving 17 bases between them. CDR3 nucleotide sequence: TGCGCCAGCATGGTAATGACGGGGGAAAATGAGCAGTTCTTC. As protein: CASMVMTGENEQFF.

The sample holds a few counts of this clonotype. This sequence joins TRBV7-8 and TRBJ2-5; D remains ambiguous. This CDR3 spans 18 amino acids. Germline lookup yields CDR1 SGHVS and CDR2 FQNEAQ. Trimming took off 0 bases at V and 2 bases at J, with 19 bases between the two ends. The DNA of the CDR3 is TGTGCCAGCAGCTTAGCGCATATCCTAGTCGCTCCTCAAGAGACCCAGTACTTC. Its protein is CASSLAHILVAPQETQYF.

The chain combines TRBV6-2 or TRBV6-3 with TRBJ2-1, with 7 positions matching TRBD2. Germline V gives CDR1 MNHEY, CDR2 SVGEGT. Losses at the gene ends were 4 bases for V and 10 bases for J; bases not matched to a gene: 13. There are 15 residues in the CDR3. The CDR3 loop reads CASSSRGGWEGEQFF. CDR3 sequence (DNA): TGTGCCAGCAGTTCCCGGGGCGGGTGGGAGGGGGAGCAGTTCTTC.

At least ten counts were recorded for this clonotype. The chain carries TRBV11-2 and TRBJ2-2; tentatively, D is TRBD1 (6 bases). V was cut by 5 bases and J by 0 bases, with 16 bases left in between. Germline values: CDR1 SGHAT, CDR2 FQNNGV. The CDR3 spans 17 residues. The CDR3: CASSPSLQGANTGELFF. CDR3 coding DNA: TGTGCCAGCAGCCCCAGCCTACAGGGCGCGAACACCGGGGAGCTGTTTTTT.

This clonotype has only a few counts. This chain's CDR3 is CSARVVGSSYNEQFF. The CDR3 DNA reads as TGCAGTGCTAGAGTGGTCGGGTCTTCCTACAATGAGCAGTTCTTC. The J gene is TRBJ2-1, the V gene TRBV20-1, with D unresolved. V was clipped by 1 base and J by 1 base, with 11 bases between them. The CDR3 contains 15 residues. Germline V gene data show CDR1 as DFQATT and CDR2 as SNEGSKA (reference sequence).

This clonotype was counted a few times. The CDR3 DNA is TGTGCCAGCAGTTGGACAACCGGATTAGGGGGAGAGACCCAGTACTTC. Translation gives CASSWTTGLGGETQYF. V usage is TRBV28 and J usage is TRBJ2-5, with a possible D match to TRBD1 (6 bases). CDR3 length: 16 residues. Trimming left V 4 bases short and J 4 bases short, with 19 bases between. Looked up from germline, CDR1 is MDHEN and CDR2 is SYDVKM.

This clonotype was seen only a few times. The chain joins TRBV7-9 to TRBJ2-1, with TRBD2 matching 10 bases. Per the germline V gene, CDR1 is SEHNR and CDR2 is FQNEAQ (reference sequence). This CDR3 is built from 18 residues. J lost 4 bases, V lost 7 bases, and 16 bases had no gene match. The CDR3 DNA follows: TGTGCCAGCACCACCCCGATGGAGAGTAGCGGGAGGTACAATGAGCAGTTCTTC. Protein sequence: CASTTPMESSGRYNEQFF.

This clonotype has a handful of counts. The chain recombines TRBV19 with TRBJ1-5, with D possibly being TRBD1 (6 bases). Trimming took 5 bases from V and 4 from J, leaving 24 bases between them. The length of the CDR3 is 18 residues. Germline V lookup: CDR1 LNHDA, CDR2 SQIVND (reference sequence). The CDR3 here is CASSLYRGRGAANQPQHF. The CDR3, as DNA: TGTGCCAGTAGTTTATATAGGGGGAGGGGGGCGGCTAATCAGCCCCAGCATTTT.

The V gene is TRBV5-1, the J gene TRBJ1-1, with D tentatively TRBD1 (5 bases). CDR3 length: 14 amino acids. V lost 3 bases and J 1 base, leaving 10 bases between the germline ends. Germline CDR1 and CDR2: SGHRS and YFSETQ. The CDR3 loop is CASSSLQGNTEAFF. The CDR3 DNA is TGCGCCAGCAGCTCTCTTCAGGGGAACACTGAAGCTTTCTTT.

This clonotype was counted many times. V gene TRBV7-8 combines with J gene TRBJ2-7, with unresolved D. The CDR3 consists of 14 residues. V gave up 5 bases and J gave up 2 bases, with 13 bases separating them. Germline V gene sequence: CDR1 SGHVS, CDR2 FQNEAQ. CDR3: CASSPPDGAYEQYF. The CDR3 DNA follows: TGTGCCAGCAGCCCCCCGGACGGAGCCTACGAGCAGTACTTC.

This chain uses TRBV6-8 with TRBJ2-1; 8 nucleotides match TRBD1. The CDR3 spans 14 residues. Trimming took 6 bases from V and 7 from J; bases not matched to a gene: 8. Germline loops: CDR1 MNHGY, CDR2 SAAAGT. The CDR3 bases are TGTGCCAGCAGCCGGGACAGGATGGGAAATGAGCAGTTCTTC. Its protein product is CASSRDRMGNEQFF.

Details on this clonotype: At one end the junction does not follow the germline gene, possibly because of a read error. The chain combines TRBV4-1 with TRBJ2-3; 12 nucleotides align to TRBD1. This CDR3 has 15 residues. Germline CDR1 is MGHRA and CDR2 is YSYEKL. The CDR3 loop is CASRQGDRGRDTQYF. DNA for the CDR3: TGCGCCAGCAGACAAGGGGACAGGGGGCGGGATACGCAGTATTTT.

This clonotype appeared many times. The chain is built from TRBV11-2 and TRBJ2-3; 8 positions match TRBD2. The CDR3 has 16 residues. Germline CDR1 is SGHAT and CDR2 is FQNNGV. V lost 1 base to trimming and J lost 0 bases; unmatched junction nucleotides: 3. The CDR3 reads CASSLVASGSTDTQYF. The CDR3 DNA sequence: TGTGCCAGCAGCTTAGTGGCTAGCGGGAGCACAGATACGCAGTATTTT.

The V call is TRBV5-1, the J call TRBJ2-6, with 7 nucleotides matching TRBD2. This CDR3 is 17 amino acids long. Germline values: CDR1 SGHRS, CDR2 YFSETQ. V lost 1 base and J lost 0; bases outside the gene matches: 4. The CDR3 DNA sequence: TGCGCCAGCAGCTTGATCGGGGGGAGCTCTGGGGCCAACGTCCTGACTTTC. This encodes CASSLIGGSSGANVLTF.

In its sample, this clonotype was seen a few times. The chain couples TRBV6-2 or TRBV6-3 to TRBJ2-7, with 11 nucleotides matching TRBD2. Germline V gives CDR1 MNHEY, CDR2 SVGEGT. The trim removed 6 bases at V and 6 bases at J, leaving 4 bases unmatched. The CDR3 covers 13 residues. The CDR3 DNA follows: TGTGCCAGCAGGCTAGCGGGAGGAGGCGAGCAGTACTTC. It yields the protein CASRLAGGGEQYF.

The CDR3 DNA sequence: TGTGCCATCAGGACGGCAGGGGATAATTCACCCCTCCACTTT. Amino acids: CAIRTAGDNSPLHF. The chain has TRBV10-3 and TRBJ1-6, with D perhaps matching TRBD1 (6 bases). Looked up from germline, CDR1 is ENHRY and CDR2 is SYGVKD. The CDR3 is 14 residues long. The V and J ends lost 6 bases and 5 bases respectively, with 11 bases between them.

This clonotype was counted only a few times. The rearrangement uses TRBV11-2 and TRBJ2-1, with TRBD2 as a possible D gene (6 bases). V was trimmed by 6 bases and J by 11 bases, leaving 14 bases between them. The germline V gene encodes CDR1 SGHAT and CDR2 FQNNGV. This CDR3 comprises 12 residues. As DNA, the CDR3 is TGTGCCAGCAGTACTTTTCGGGAGAAGCAGTTCTTC. As protein: CASSTFREKQFF.

The CDR3: CASSYSSGGGYEQYV. The CDR3 coding sequence is TGTGCCAGCAGTTACTCGTCGGGAGGGGGCTACGAGCAGTACGTC. The gene calls are TRBV6-2 or TRBV6-3 and TRBJ2-7; 8 bases are shared with TRBD2. CDR3 length: 15 amino acids. CDR1 MNHEY and CDR2 SVGEGT come from the germline V gene. V dropped 0 bases and J dropped 3; count of bases not matched to a gene: 4.

The table lists this clonotype with a few counts. The V and J genes are TRBV27 and TRBJ1-1, with a weak D call TRBD1 (6 bases). Looked up from germline, CDR1 is MNHEY and CDR2 is SMNVEV (reference sequence). This CDR3 has 12 amino acids. Trimming pared 6 bases from V and 6 bases from J, leaving 11 bases between. The chain's CDR3 is CASRDRSSEAFF. The DNA of the CDR3 is TGTGCCAGCAGAGACAGGAGCTCTGAAGCTTTCTTT.

The chain links TRBV6-5 to TRBJ2-3; 7 bases match TRBD1. CDR3 size: 15 residues. Looked up from germline, CDR1 is MNHEY and CDR2 is SVGAGI. V lost 0 bases to trimming and J lost 7 bases; unmatched junction nucleotides: 7. As DNA, the CDR3 is TGTGCCAGCAGTTACTCGATGACAGGGCAACATACGCAGTATTTT. It codes for CASSYSMTGQHTQYF.

This chain uses TRBV11-2 with TRBJ2-3, with TRBD2 as a possible D gene (6 bases). V lost 2 bases and J lost 1, with 10 bases in between. The CDR3 is 15 residues long. In germline, CDR1 is SGHAT, CDR2 FQNNGV. In nucleotides, the CDR3 is TGTGCCAGCAGCTTAAACGGGGGAGGCACAGATACGCAGTATTTT. It is translated as CASSLNGGGTDTQYF.

The table lists this clonotype with a few counts. This chain links TRBV2 with TRBJ1-2; 7 nucleotides line up with TRBD1. V was clipped by 8 bases and J by 4 bases; unmatched bases: 1. The CDR3 runs to 11 residues. The germline gives CDR1 SNHLY, CDR2 FYNNEI. For the CDR3, the DNA is TGTGCCAGCGGGACAGTCTATGGCTACACCTTC. It yields the protein CASGTVYGYTF.

This clonotype has at least ten counts. The chain links TRBV28 to TRBJ1-6, with D possibly TRBD1 on 6 matching bases. The CDR3 loop spans 14 amino acids. V was shortened by 7 bases and J by 9 bases, with 16 bases between the two germline ends. Germline CDR1 is MDHEN and CDR2 is SYDVKM. In DNA, the CDR3 is TGTGCCAGCACCCCACTACAGGGTACTTCACCCCTCCACTTT. This sequence encodes CASTPLQGTSPLHF.

The V call is TRBV27, the J call TRBJ2-7; D is perhaps TRBD1 (5 bases). Germline V gives CDR1 MNHEY, CDR2 SMNVEV (reference sequence). Trimming shortened V by 7 bases and J by 5 bases, and 9 bases separated the two germline ends. This CDR3 region has 11 residues. The CDR3 sequence is CASTSGNEQYF. DNA for the CDR3: TGTGCCAGCACCTCAGGGAACGAGCAGTACTTC.

The gene calls are TRBV19 and TRBJ1-2; D is uncertain. Germline assignment: CDR1 LNHDA and CDR2 SQIVND (reference sequence). The CDR3 contains 14 residues. Trimming stripped 2 bases from V and 9 bases from J, with 16 bases between. The CDR3 loop reads CASSIMGVDGSYTF. The CDR3 nucleotides are TGTGCCAGTAGTATAATGGGAGTTGATGGTAGCTACACCTTC.

As regards this clonotype: This likely comes from a read error, as the CDR3 has no conserved phenylalanine or tryptophan at its end. The J gene is TRBJ1-4, the V gene TRBV7-2, with 7 positions matching TRBD1. After removal of 3 bases from V and 8 bases from J, the junction contained 6 bases not matched to a gene. CDR3 size: 14 residues. Per germline, CDR1 SGHTA and CDR2 FQGNSA. This CDR3 is CASSLQGGKEKLFC. CDR3 nucleotide sequence: TGTGCCAGCAGCTTGCAGGGGGGGAAAGAAAAACTGTTTTGT.

Ten or more counts support this clonotype. The chain recombines TRBV28 with TRBJ2-3; no clear D gene. V was trimmed by 7 bases and J by 4 bases, leaving 21 bases between them. The length of the CDR3 is 16 residues. Germline V lookup: CDR1 MDHEN, CDR2 SYDVKM. The CDR3 coding sequence is TGTGCCAGCATCGATTACGGCCCGGGTTTGGCAGATACGCAGTATTTT. As protein: CASIDYGPGLADTQYF.

This clonotype showed up just once. The rearrangement uses TRBV28 and TRBJ2-2, with a tentative D call TRBD2 (5 bases). The germline CDR1 and CDR2 sequences are MDHEN and SYDVKM. The V end was cut by 7 bases, the J end by 7 bases, with 19 bases between. The CDR3 is 15 amino acids. As DNA, the CDR3 is TGTGCCAGCACCCTTTCGCCGGGGAGAGGCGGGGAGCTGTTTTTT. Its protein is CASTLSPGRGGELFF.

This chain links TRBV5-6 with TRBJ2-1, with D perhaps assigned TRBD1 or TRBD2 (5 bases each). Trimming stripped 4 bases from V and 8 bases from J, with 28 bases between. This CDR3 is 18 amino acids long. The V gene's germline CDR1 is SGHDT and CDR2 YYEEEE. CDR3 in amino acids: CASSLAGLAGFPLDEQFF. In DNA, the CDR3 is TGTGCCAGCAGCCTAGCAGGTTTGGCAGGGTTCCCTCTGGATGAGCAGTTCTTC.